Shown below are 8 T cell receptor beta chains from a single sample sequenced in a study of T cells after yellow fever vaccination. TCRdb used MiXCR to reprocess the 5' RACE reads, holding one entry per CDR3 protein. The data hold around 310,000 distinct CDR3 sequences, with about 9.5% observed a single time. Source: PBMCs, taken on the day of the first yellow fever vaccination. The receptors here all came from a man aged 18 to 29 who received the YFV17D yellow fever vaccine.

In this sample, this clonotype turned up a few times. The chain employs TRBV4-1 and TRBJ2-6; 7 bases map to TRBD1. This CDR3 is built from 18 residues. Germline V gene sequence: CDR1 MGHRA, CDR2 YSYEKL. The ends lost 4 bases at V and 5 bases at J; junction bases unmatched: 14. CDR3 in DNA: TGCGCCAGCAGCCCAAAAATCCTTGGGGACAGTCGGGCCAACGTCCTGACTTTC. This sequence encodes CASSPKILGDSRANVLTF.

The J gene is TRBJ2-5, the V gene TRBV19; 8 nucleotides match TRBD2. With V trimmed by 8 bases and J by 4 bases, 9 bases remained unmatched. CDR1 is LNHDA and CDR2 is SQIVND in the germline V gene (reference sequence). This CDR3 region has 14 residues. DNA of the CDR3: TGTGCCAGTTCGGGGCGGGGGGTTCGAGAGACCCAGTACTTC. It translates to CASSGRGVRETQYF.

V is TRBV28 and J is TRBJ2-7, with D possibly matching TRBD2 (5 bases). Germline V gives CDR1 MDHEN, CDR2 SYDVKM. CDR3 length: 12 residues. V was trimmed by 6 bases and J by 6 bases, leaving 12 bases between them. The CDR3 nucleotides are TGTGCCAGCAGCACCGGGATGGGCGAGCAGTACGTC. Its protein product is CASSTGMGEQYV.

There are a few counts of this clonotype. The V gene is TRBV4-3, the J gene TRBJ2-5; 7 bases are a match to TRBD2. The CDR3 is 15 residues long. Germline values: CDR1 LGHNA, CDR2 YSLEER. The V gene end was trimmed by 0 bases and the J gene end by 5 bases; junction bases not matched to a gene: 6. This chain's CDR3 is CASSQDGLEWETQYF. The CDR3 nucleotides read TGCGCCAGCAGCCAAGACGGACTAGAATGGGAGACCCAGTACTTC.

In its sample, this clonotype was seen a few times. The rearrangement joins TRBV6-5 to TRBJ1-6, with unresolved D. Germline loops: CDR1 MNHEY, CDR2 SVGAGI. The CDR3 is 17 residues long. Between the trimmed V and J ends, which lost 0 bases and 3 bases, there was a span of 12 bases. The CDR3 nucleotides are TGTGCCAGCAGTTACTCACAAAGGCAGATCTATAATTCACCCCTCCACTTT. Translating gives CASSYSQRQIYNSPLHF.

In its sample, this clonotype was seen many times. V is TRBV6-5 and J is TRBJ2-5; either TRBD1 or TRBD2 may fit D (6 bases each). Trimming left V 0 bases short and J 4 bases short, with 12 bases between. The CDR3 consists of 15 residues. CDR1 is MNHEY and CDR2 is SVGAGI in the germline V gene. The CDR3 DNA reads TGTGCCAGCAGTTACTCTACGAAGGGGGGAGAGACCCAGTACTTC. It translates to CASSYSTKGGETQYF.

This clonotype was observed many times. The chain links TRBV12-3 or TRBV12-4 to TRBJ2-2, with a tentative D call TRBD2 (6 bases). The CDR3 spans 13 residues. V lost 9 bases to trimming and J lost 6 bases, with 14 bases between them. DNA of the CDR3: TGTGCCAGTAGGGGTAGCGGAGCCGGGGAGCTGTTTTTT. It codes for CASRGSGAGELFF.

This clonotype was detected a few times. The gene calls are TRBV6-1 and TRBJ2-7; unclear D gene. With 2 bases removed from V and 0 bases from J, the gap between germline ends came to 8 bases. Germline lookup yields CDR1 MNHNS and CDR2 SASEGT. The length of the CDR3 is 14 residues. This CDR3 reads CASSEQLSSYEQYV. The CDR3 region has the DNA TGTGCCAGCAGTGAACAGTTAAGCTCCTACGAGCAGTACGTC.